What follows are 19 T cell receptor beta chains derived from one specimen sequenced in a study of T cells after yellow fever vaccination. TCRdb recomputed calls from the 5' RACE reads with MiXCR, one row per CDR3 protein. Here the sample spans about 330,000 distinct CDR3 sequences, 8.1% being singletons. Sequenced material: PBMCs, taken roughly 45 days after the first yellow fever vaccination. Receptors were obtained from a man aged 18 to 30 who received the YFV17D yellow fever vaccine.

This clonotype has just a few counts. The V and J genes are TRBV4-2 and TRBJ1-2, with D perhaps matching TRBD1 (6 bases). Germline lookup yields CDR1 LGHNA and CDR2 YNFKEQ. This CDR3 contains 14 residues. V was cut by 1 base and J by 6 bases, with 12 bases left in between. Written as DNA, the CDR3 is TGTGCCAGCAGCCAAGGGAGGGGGGAGGATGGCTACACCTTC. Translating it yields CASSQGRGEDGYTF.

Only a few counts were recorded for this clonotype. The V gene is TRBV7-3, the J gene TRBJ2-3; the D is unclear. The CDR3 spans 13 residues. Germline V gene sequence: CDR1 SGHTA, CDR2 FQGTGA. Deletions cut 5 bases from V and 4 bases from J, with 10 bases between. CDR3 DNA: TGTGCCAGCAGCCTGAAGGGTGCAGATACGCAGTATTTT. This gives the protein CASSLKGADTQYF.

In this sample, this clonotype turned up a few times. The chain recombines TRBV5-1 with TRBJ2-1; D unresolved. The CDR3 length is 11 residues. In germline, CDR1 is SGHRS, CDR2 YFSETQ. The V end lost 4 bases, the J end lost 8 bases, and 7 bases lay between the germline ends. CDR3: CASSVDYEQFF. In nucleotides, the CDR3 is TGCGCCAGCAGCGTCGATTATGAGCAGTTCTTC.

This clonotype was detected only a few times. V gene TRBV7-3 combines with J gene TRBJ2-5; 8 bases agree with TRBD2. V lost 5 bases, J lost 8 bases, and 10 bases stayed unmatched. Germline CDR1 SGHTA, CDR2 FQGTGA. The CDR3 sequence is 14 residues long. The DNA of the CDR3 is TGTGCCAGCAGCAAGTATAGCGGGGAGGGAACCCAGTACTTC. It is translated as CASSKYSGEGTQYF.

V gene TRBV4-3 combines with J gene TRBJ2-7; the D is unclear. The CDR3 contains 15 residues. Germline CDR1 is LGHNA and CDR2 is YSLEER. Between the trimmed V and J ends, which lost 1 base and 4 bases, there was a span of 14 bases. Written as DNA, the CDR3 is TGCGCCAGCAGCCAAGGGACGGACGGCTCATACGAGCAGTACTTC. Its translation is CASSQGTDGSYEQYF.

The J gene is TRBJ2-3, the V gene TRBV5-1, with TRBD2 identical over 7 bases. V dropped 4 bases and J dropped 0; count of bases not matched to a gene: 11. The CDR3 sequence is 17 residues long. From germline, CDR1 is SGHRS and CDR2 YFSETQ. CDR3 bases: TGCGCCAGCAGCAGGGGTCCCCGACTAGCCAGCACAGATACGCAGTATTTT. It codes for CASSRGPRLASTDTQYF.

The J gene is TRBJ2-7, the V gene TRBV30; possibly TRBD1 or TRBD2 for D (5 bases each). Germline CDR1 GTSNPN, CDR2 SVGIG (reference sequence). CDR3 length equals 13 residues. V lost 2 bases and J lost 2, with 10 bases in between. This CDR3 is CAWSKGTAYEQYF. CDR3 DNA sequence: TGTGCCTGGAGTAAGGGGACCGCCTACGAGCAGTACTTC.

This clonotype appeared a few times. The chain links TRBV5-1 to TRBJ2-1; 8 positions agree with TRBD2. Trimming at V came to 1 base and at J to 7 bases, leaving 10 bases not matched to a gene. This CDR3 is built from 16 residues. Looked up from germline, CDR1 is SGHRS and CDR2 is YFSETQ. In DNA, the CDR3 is TGCGCCAGCAGCTTGTATAGCGGGGAAGGGGGAAATGAGCAGTTCTTC. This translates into CASSLYSGEGGNEQFF.

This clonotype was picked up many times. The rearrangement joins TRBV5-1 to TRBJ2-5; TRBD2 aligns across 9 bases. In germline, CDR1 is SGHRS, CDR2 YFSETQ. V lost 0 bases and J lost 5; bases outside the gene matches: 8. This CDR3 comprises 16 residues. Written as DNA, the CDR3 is TGCGCCAGCAGCTTGGAGGGAGCTAGCGGGGCCGAGACCCAGTACTTC. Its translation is CASSLEGASGAETQYF.

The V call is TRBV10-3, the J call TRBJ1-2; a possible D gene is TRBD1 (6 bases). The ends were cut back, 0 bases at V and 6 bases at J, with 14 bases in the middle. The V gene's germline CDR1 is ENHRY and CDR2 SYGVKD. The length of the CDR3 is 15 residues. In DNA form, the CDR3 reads TGTGCCATCAGTGAGTCGAGAATCCCAGGGGATGGCTACACCTTC. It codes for CAISESRIPGDGYTF.

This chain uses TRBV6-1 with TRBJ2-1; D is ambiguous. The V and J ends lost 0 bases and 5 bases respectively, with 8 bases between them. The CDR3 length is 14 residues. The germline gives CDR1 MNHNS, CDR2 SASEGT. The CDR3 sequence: CASSEAPSNNEQFF. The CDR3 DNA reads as TGTGCCAGCAGTGAAGCCCCCTCTAACAATGAGCAGTTCTTC.

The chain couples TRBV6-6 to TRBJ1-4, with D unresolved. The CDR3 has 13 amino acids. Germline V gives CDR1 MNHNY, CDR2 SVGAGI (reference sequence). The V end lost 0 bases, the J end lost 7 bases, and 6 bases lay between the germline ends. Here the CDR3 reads CASSYSPGEKLFF. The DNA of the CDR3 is TGTGCCAGCAGTTACTCTCCCGGTGAAAAACTGTTTTTT.

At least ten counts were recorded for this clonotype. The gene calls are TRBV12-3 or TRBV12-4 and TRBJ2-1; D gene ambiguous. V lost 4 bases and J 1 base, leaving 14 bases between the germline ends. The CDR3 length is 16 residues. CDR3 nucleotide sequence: TGTGCCAGCAGTTCCCAGGTGCCCCGATCCTACAATGAGCAGTTCTTC. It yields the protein CASSSQVPRSYNEQFF.

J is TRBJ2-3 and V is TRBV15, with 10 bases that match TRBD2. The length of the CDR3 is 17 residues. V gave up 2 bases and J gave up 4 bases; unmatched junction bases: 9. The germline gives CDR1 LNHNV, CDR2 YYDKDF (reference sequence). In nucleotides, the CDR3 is TGTGCCACCAGCAGACCTCCGGGACTAGCGCTGCCAGATACGCAGTATTTT. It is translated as CATSRPPGLALPDTQYF.

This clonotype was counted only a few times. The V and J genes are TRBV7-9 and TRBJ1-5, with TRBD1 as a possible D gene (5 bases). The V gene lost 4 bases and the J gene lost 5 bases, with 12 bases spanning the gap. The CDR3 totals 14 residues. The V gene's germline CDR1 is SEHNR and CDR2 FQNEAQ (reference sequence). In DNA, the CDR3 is TGTGCCAGCAGCTCGGCGGGGGTACATCAGCCCCAGCATTTT. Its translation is CASSSAGVHQPQHF.

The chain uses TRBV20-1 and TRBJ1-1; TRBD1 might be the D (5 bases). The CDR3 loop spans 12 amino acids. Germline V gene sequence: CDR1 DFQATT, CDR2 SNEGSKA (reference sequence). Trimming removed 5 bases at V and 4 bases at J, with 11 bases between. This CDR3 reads CSAAQGVTEAFF. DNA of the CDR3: TGCAGTGCTGCCCAGGGTGTCACTGAAGCTTTCTTT.

The CDR3 spells CASSLSGGGASYNEQFF. The CDR3 coding sequence is TGTGCCAGCAGCTTGTCTGGCGGGGGGGCCTCCTACAATGAGCAGTTCTTC. The chain is built from TRBV5-8 and TRBJ2-1, with 9 positions matching TRBD2. The CDR3 consists of 17 residues. The V segment lost 1 base and the J segment 0 bases; nucleotides outside the gene matches: 5. Germline CDR1 is SGHTS and CDR2 is YDEGEE.

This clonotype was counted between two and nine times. CDR3 bases: TGCAGCGTTGAAGATTCCTGGGAATCCGGCTACACCTTC. Translated: CSVEDSWESGYTF. The chain has TRBV29-1 and TRBJ1-2, with D unclear. The CDR3 contains 13 residues. Trimming removed 0 bases at V and 8 bases at J, with 13 bases between. Germline V lookup: CDR1 SQVTM, CDR2 ANQGSEA.

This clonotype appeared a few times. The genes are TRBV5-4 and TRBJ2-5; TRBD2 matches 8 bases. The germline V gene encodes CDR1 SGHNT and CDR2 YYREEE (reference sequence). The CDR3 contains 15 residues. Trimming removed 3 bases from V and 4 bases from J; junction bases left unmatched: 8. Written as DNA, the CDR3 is TGTGCCAGCAGCTCGGAAGGGACTAGGAGAGAGACCCAGTACTTC. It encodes CASSSEGTRRETQYF.